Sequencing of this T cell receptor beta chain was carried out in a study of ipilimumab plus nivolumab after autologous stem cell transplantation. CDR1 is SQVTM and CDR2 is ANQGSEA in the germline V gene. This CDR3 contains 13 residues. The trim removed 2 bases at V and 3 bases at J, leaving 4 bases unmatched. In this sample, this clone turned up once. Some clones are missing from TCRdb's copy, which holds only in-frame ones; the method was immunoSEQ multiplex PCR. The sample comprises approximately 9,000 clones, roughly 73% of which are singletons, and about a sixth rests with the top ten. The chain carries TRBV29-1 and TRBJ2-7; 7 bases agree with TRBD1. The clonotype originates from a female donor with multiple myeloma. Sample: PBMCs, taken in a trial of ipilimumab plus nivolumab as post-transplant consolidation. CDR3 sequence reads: CSVELQGSYEQYF. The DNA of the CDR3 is TGCAGCGTTGAATTACAGGGGAGCTACGAGCAGTACTTC.